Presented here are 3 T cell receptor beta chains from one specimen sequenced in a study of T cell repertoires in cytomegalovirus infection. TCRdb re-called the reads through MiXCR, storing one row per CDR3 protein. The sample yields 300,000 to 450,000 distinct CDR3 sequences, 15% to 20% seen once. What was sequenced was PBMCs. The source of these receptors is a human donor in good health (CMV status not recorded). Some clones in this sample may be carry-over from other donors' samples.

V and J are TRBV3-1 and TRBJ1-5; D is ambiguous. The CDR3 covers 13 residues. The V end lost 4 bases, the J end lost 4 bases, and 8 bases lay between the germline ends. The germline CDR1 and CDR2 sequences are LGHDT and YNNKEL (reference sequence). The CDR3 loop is CASSLALNQPQHF. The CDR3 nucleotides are TGTGCCAGCAGCCTCGCCCTAAATCAGCCCCAGCATTTT. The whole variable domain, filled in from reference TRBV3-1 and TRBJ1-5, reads DTAVSQTPKYLVTQMGNDKSIKCEQNLGHDTMYWYKQDSKKFLKIMFSYNNKELIINETVPNRFSPKSPDKAHLNLHINSLELGDSAVYFCASSLALNQPQHFGDGTRLSIL.

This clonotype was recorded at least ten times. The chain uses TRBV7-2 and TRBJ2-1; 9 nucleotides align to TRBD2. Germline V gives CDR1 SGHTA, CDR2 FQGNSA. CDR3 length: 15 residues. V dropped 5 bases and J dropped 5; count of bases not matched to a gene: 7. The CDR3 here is CASSRRLAENNEQFF. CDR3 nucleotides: TGTGCCAGCAGCCGTAGACTAGCGGAGAACAATGAGCAGTTCTTC.

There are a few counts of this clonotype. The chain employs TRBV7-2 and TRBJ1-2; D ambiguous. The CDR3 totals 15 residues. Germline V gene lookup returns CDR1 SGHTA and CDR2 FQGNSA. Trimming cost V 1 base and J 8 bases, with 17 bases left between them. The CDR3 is CASSLDNRRFDGYTF. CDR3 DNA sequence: TGTGCCAGCAGCTTAGACAATAGGAGATTTGACGGCTACACCTTC.